This T cell receptor (beta chain) is from a study of T-cell reconstitution after alpha-beta-depleted transplantation in children. The CDR3 spans 16 residues. Trimming cost V 3 bases and J 7 bases; bases outside gene matches: 12. Germline V gene data show CDR1 as SGHRS and CDR2 as YFSETQ. The library targeted TCRbeta and was prepared with unique molecular identifiers. MiXCR, run by TCRdb on the PCR reads, gives a single entry per CDR3 protein. This table holds some 200,000 distinct CDR3 sequences, around 8.4% found once. This clonotype was detected only a few times. This receptor was taken from a male patient aged 2 to 9 who had a stem cell transplant for acute myeloid leukemia, so the T cells may come from the graft donor. Sample: PBMCs, mostly from graft donor cells, taken 360 days after TCRalphabeta/CD19-depleted stem cell transplant. The gene calls are TRBV5-1 and TRBJ2-2, with 7 positions matching TRBD2. In nucleotides, the CDR3 is TGCGCCAGCAGCTGGACCCAGCGGGACTGGGGCGGGGAGCTGTTTTTT. It translates to CASSWTQRDWGGELFF.